Sequencing of this T cell receptor (beta chain) was carried out in a study of OX40 agonist ivuxolimab in advanced cancers. Background on the whole study: The costimulatory receptor OX40 (CD134) was targeted by ivuxolimab, a fully human IgG2 agonistic monoclonal antibody. Intravenous ivuxolimab was administered to patients every 2 weeks at six dose levels: 0.01, 0.1, 0.3, 1.5, 3 and 10 mg/kg. Of the roughly 51 dose-escalation patients, hepatocellular carcinoma was present in roughly 19, melanoma in roughly 15, renal cell carcinoma in 9 and head and neck cancer in 9. A male proportion of 75% to 85% and a mean age of around 60 years, ranging from roughly 20 to 80, were recorded for the dose-escalation cohort. Patients were allowed to have had prior anti-PD-1, anti-PD-L1 or anti-CTLA-4 therapy, and approximately 40% of the dose-escalation patients had previously received checkpoint inhibitors. Partial responses occurred in three dose-escalation patients: two with cutaneous melanoma and one with hepatocellular carcinoma. Peripheral TCRbeta sequencing was intended to test whether TCR sequence diversity was altered and clonal T-cell expansion was caused by ivuxolimab. The paper reports the monotherapy dose-escalation portion (N of about 54 patients) of the phase I ivuxolimab trial. Study-wide findings and limitations: After ivuxolimab, CD8+ T cells had more expanded clones than CD4+ T cells on average. Low levels of normalized T-cell clonal expansion were also seen in some nonresponding patients. Clonal expansion of both CD4+ and CD8+ blood T cells was observed from baseline to week 6 at doses 0.1 to 3.0 mg/kg. In the 0.1-3.0 mg/kg groups, partial responders were among the patients with the lowest normalized peripheral clonal expansion, particularly in CD8+ T cells. Antigen specificity was not determined for the clonally expanded peripheral T cells.

For this clone: The clone's antigen remains unknown. The input lacks base qualities; no much larger clone sits a single base away.

The trial excluded patients who had a history of autoimmune disease or who were on systemic immunosuppression. In every dose cohort, peripheral blood was drawn for TCR sequencing at baseline, cycle 4 day 1, and cycle 7 day 1. The samples were drawn from a first-in-human, open-label, multicenter phase I dose-escalation trial of ivuxolimab. The trial enrolled adults with locally advanced or metastatic head and neck squamous cell, hepatocellular, melanoma or renal cell carcinoma. Before TCR sequencing, CD4+ and CD8+ T cells were separately sorted from peripheral blood. Genomic DNA was isolated from the sorted cells so that the TCRbeta CDR3 region could be sequenced. The immunoSEQ Assay was used for sequencing of TCRbeta CDR3 regions. TCRdb's version of the immuneACCESS table is confined to in-frame rearrangements and falls short of the full clone set. An unresolved V gene accounts for under half of the shortfall where checked; the remainder is of unknown origin. The sample table contains roughly 69,000 clones; only one count was recorded for more than 80% of them. The ten top clones hold about 4.8% of the sample.

The cysteine opens and the phenylalanine closes a CDR3 of 11 amino acids. Just the 33-base CDR3 DNA is kept, in frame starting at base 1. Looking up the germline V gene yields CDR1 SGHTS and CDR2 YDEGEE. Cut back by 4 bases and 6 bases, the V and J ends lie 6 bases apart. Here the chain combines TRBV5-8 and TRBJ2-3; too little of a D gene remains to name it. The TCR comes from an adult with an advanced solid tumor such as melanoma, head and neck, liver or kidney cancer. The starting material was CD4+ or CD8+ T cells sorted from blood, obtained in a trial of the OX40 agonist ivuxolimab. At the DNA level, the sequence is TGTGCCAGCAGCAATCACGATACGCAGTATTTT. It translates to CASSNHDTQYF.